These 8 T cell receptor beta chains came from one sample sequenced in a study of response to subunit inactivated influenza vaccine. TCRdb fed the RT-PCR reads into MiXCR, producing one record per CDR3 protein. Of roughly 700,000 distinct CDR3 sequences listed, around 16% are singletons. Sequencing was performed on PBMCs from blood, taken roughly 12 days after vaccination. The receptors shown here come from a man between 50 and 59 years old who received an inactivated influenza vaccine.

The chain is built from TRBV27 and TRBJ1-6; D may be TRBD1 (5 bases). Germline assignment: CDR1 MNHEY and CDR2 SMNVEV (reference sequence). This CDR3 is 14 amino acids long. Trimming removed 4 bases from V and 11 bases from J, with 15 bases in between. Here the CDR3 reads CASSSGGGDTPLHF. CDR3 nucleotide sequence: TGTGCCAGCAGTTCTGGTGGAGGGGATACACCCCTCCACTTT.

This rearrangement joins TRBV6-1 to TRBJ2-5; the D gene could be TRBD1 or TRBD2 (5 bases each). This CDR3 spans 13 amino acids. V was trimmed by 10 bases and J by 7 bases, leaving 19 bases between them. The germline gives CDR1 MNHNS, CDR2 SASEGT. As DNA, the CDR3 is TGTGCCACCATACAGAGGGGAAGAGGGACCCAGTACTTC. It translates to CATIQRGRGTQYF.

The V call is TRBV5-1, the J call TRBJ2-7; D is uncertain. V dropped 4 bases and J dropped 3 bases, with 14 bases sitting between them. This CDR3 region has 14 residues. Germline V gene data show CDR1 as SGHRS and CDR2 as YFSETQ. The DNA for the CDR3 is TGCGCCAGCAGCCTGCTCGAGTTCAGCTACGAGCAGTACTTC. Translation: CASSLLEFSYEQYF.

This clonotype was detected only a few times. The gene calls are TRBV28 and TRBJ1-1, with a tentative D call TRBD1 (6 bases). The CDR3 is 13 amino acids. Germline V gene data show CDR1 as MDHEN and CDR2 as SYDVKM. Trimming took 8 bases from V and 9 from J, leaving 19 bases between them. The CDR3 sequence is CASLWTALGKAFF. The CDR3 DNA reads TGTGCCAGCCTTTGGACAGCGTTAGGTAAAGCTTTCTTT.

The J gene is TRBJ1-5, the V gene TRBV27; D is uncertain. Germline V gene sequence: CDR1 MNHEY, CDR2 SMNVEV (reference sequence). V lost 11 bases and J lost 4, with 12 bases in between. This CDR3 has 12 residues. The CDR3 spells CASGVRNQPQHF. CDR3 nucleotide sequence: TGTGCCTCCGGAGTTAGAAATCAGCCCCAGCATTTT.

Only a few counts were recorded for this clonotype. The genes are TRBV29-1 and TRBJ1-1; D perhaps matches TRBD1 (5 bases). Germline V gene data show CDR1 as SQVTM and CDR2 as ANQGSEA. The CDR3 consists of 14 residues. V lost 6 bases and J 2 bases, leaving 16 bases between the germline ends. The DNA for the CDR3 is TGCAGCGTCGAGTGGGACGGAGTAAACACTGAAGCTTTCTTT. This gives the protein CSVEWDGVNTEAFF.

The chain carries TRBV15 and TRBJ2-4; tentatively, D is TRBD1 (6 bases). CDR3 length: 16 amino acids. Per the germline V gene, CDR1 is LNHNV and CDR2 is YYDKDF (reference sequence). V lost 3 bases, J lost 7 bases, and 19 bases lay in between. This CDR3 is CATSRGDTTRRNIQYF. The CDR3 DNA reads as TGTGCCACCAGCAGGGGGGACACAACCCGTAGGAACATTCAGTACTTC.

The chain carries TRBV5-1 and TRBJ2-7; D gene ambiguous. The CDR3 contains 15 residues. Looked up from germline, CDR1 is SGHRS and CDR2 is YFSETQ. Trimming removed 0 bases from V and 6 bases from J, with 16 bases in between. The CDR3 DNA reads TGCGCCAGCAGCTTGGAATTTACCCCCTTGGTCGAGCAGTACTTC. Its protein product is CASSLEFTPLVEQYF.